This is a list of T cell receptor beta chains from one sample in a study of blood T cell repertoires in COVID-19. Clones were sequenced by immunoSEQ multiplex PCR, and TCRdb holds only the in-frame ones, with some missing. This sample has about 87,000 clones, with approximately 86% found just once. The sample comprised peripheral blood. The receptors originated from a man aged 35-49 years with acute or convalescent COVID-19. Each CDR3 is given with its conserved first and last residue. The order of the fields is CDR3 protein, CDR3 DNA, V gene, D gene, clone size, J gene. A D gene is named only where the DNA matches it firmly. Clone size is shown for a subset of rows, as once, few, many or a class of expanded clone.

CASSRGTDEAFF	TGTGCCAGCAGCAGGGGGACAGACGAAGCTTTCTTT	TRBV5-6	TRBD1	NA	TRBJ1-1
CAWSLRGTEAFF	TGTGCCTGGAGTTTAAGGGGCACTGAAGCTTTCTTT	TRBV30	NA	few	TRBJ1-1
CSVGGPGGELFF	TGCAGCGTTGGAGGGCCCGGCGGGGAGCTGTTTTTT	TRBV29-1	NA	NA	TRBJ2-2
CASSLGGQGSPLHF	TGTGCCAGCAGCTTAGGGGGACAGGGATCACCCCTCCACTTT	TRBV7-3	TRBD1	NA	TRBJ1-6
CASSQDLTSGYAYQETQYF	TGCGCCAGCAGCCAAGATCTGACTAGCGGATACGCGTACCAAGAGACCCAGTACTTC	TRBV4-1	TRBD2	NA	TRBJ2-5
CASSLDPQGAYEQFF	TGTGCCAGCAGCTTAGATCCACAGGGGGCCTATGAGCAGTTCTTC	TRBV7-2	TRBD1	NA	TRBJ2-1
CASSLVGQSKETQYF	TGTGCCAGCAGCTTAGTTGGGCAGTCTAAAGAGACCCAGTACTTC	TRBV7-6	NA	NA	TRBJ2-5
CASSLDGGFGNTIYF	TGTGCCAGCAGCTTGGACGGGGGATTTGGAAACACCATATATTTT	TRBV7-6	NA	NA	TRBJ1-3
CASSPAPGDYEQYF	TGTGCCAGCAGCCCGGCGCCGGGAGACTACGAGCAGTACTTC	TRBV5-4	NA	NA	TRBJ2-7
CASSQERDQPQHF	TGTGCCAGCAGCCAAGAGAGAGATCAGCCCCAGCATTTT	TRBV4-2	NA	few	TRBJ1-5
CSVITGGLAGYEQYF	TGCAGCGTTATAACAGGGGGACTAGCGGGGTACGAGCAGTACTTC	TRBV29-1	TRBD2	NA	TRBJ2-7
CASSWGQVDNSPLHF	TGCGCCAGCAGCTGGGGACAGGTGGACAATTCACCCCTCCACTTT	TRBV5-1	TRBD1	once	TRBJ1-6
CASSRDRVNGYTF	TGCGCCAGCAGTCGGGACAGGGTAAATGGCTACACCTTC	TRBV10-1	TRBD1	NA	TRBJ1-2
CSVAGGWAGELFF	TGCAGCGTGGCCGGCGGGTGGGCCGGGGAGCTGTTTTTT	TRBV29-1	NA	NA	TRBJ2-2
CASSLPTSARRADTQYF	TGTGCCAGCAGCCTACCGACTAGCGCCAGAAGGGCAGATACGCAGTATTTT	TRBV7-2	TRBD2	once	TRBJ2-3
CASSLDGSPSYGYTF	TGTGCCAGCAGCTTAGATGGCAGTCCATCCTATGGCTACACCTTC	TRBV7-9	NA	NA	TRBJ1-2
CAWKFGQETQYF	TGTGCCTGGAAGTTCGGCCAAGAGACCCAGTACTTC	TRBV30	NA	NA	TRBJ2-5
CASSLSRGKGSEQFF	TGTGCCAGCAGCTTATCACGGGGAAAGGGCAGTGAGCAGTTCTTC	TRBV11-3	NA	NA	TRBJ2-1
CASSEIQGYAGNTIYF	TGTGCCAGTAGCGAAATCCAGGGTTATGCGGGAAACACCATATATTTT	TRBV19	NA	NA	TRBJ1-3
CASSEGQVNYGYTF	TGTGCCAGCAGTGAGGGACAGGTAAACTATGGCTACACCTTC	TRBV6-1	TRBD1	NA	TRBJ1-2
CASSGGQGKANEKLFF	TGTGCCAGCAGCGGAGGACAGGGTAAAGCTAATGAAAAACTGTTTTTT	TRBV5-6	TRBD1	NA	TRBJ1-4
CASSIDRSGEGTQYF	TGTGCCAGTAGTATAGATCGGTCGGGTGAGGGGACCCAGTACTTC	TRBV19	NA	NA	TRBJ2-5
CASSPPGTGHGYTF	TGTGCCAGCAGCCCGCCGGGGACAGGGCATGGCTACACCTTC	TRBV14	TRBD1	NA	TRBJ1-2